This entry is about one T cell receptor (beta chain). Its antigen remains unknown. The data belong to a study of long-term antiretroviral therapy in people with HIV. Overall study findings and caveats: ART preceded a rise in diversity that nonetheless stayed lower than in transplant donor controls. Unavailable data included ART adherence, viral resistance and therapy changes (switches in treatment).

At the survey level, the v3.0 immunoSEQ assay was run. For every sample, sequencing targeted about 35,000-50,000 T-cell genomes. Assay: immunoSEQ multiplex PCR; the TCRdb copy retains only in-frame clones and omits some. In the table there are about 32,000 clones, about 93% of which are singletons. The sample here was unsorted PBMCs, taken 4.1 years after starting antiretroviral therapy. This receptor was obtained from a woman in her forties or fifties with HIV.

The CDR3 DNA sequence: TGTGCCAGCGCTCAAGGCAGGAGCACTGAAGCTTTCTTT. Amino acids: CASAQGRSTEAFF. V gene TRBV2 combines with J gene TRBJ1-1; D is unclear. The CDR3 is 13 amino acids. Germline values: CDR1 SNHLY, CDR2 FYNNEI. The germline V and J ends were trimmed by 8 bases and 4 bases, with 14 bases remaining between them.